Listed below are T cell receptor beta chains from one sample, sequenced in a study of long-term antiretroviral therapy in people with HIV. Repertoires were generated with immunoSEQ multiplex PCR, while TCRdb's copy carries only in-frame clones and drops some. Counted here are about 30,000 clones, about 85% occurring once; the ten biggest clones make up under 9%. Source: unsorted PBMCs, taken 3 years after starting antiretroviral therapy. The origin of the receptors is a middle-aged man with HIV. CDR3s include the opening cysteine and the closing phenylalanine or tryptophan. D genes are given only for firm matches. Rows may omit the clone size; those that give it use once, few, many or a size class.

TRBV13,NA,NA,TRBJ2-7,TGTGCCAGCAGCTTAGGCGGGACCCCGTACGAGCAGTACTTC,CASSLGGTPYEQYF
TRBV19,NA,NA,TRBJ2-7,TGTGCCAGTTCCATTAGTATCGGGGGCCCCACCTACGAGCAGTACTTC,CASSISIGGPTYEQYF
TRBV7-2,NA,TRBD1,TRBJ1-4,TGTGCCAGCAGCTCAGGGGGTGGTAATGAAAAACTGTTTTTT,CASSSGGGNEKLFF
TRBV9,NA,NA,TRBJ1-4,TGTGCCAGCAGCGATAGAGGCCGCCCTGATGAAAAACTGTTTTTT,CASSDRGRPDEKLFF
TRBV6-1,NA,TRBD1,TRBJ1-5,TGTGCCAGCACCGGCCGGTCAGGGGGTAAGCCCCAGCATTTT,CASTGRSGGKPQHF
TRBV6-5,NA,TRBD1,TRBJ2-7,TGTGCCAGCAGCGCGACAGGGGGGGACTACGAGCAGTACTTC,CASSATGGDYEQYF
TRBV6-4,NA,NA,TRBJ1-1,TGTGCCAGCAGAAGGGGCCTAAACACTGAAGCTTTCTTT,CASRRGLNTEAFF
TRBV9,NA,NA,TRBJ2-3,TGTGCCAGCATGGGCGGCATCGGTTCCACAGATACGCAGTATTTT,CASMGGIGSTDTQYF
TRBV6-5,NA,TRBD1,TRBJ1-2,TGTGCCAGCAGTTTGGGAGGGACAGGGAACTATGGCTACACCTTC,CASSLGGTGNYGYTF
TRBV30,NA,TRBD1,TRBJ1-4,TGTGCCTGGAGTACCGGGACAGGTCCTCTTGAAAAACTGTTTTTT,CAWSTGTGPLEKLFF
TRBV12-5,once,NA,TRBJ2-1,TGTGCTAGTGGTTTGGTAGGGGTGGGGAACAATGAGCAGTTCTTC,CASGLVGVGNNEQFF
TRBV19,NA,TRBD2,TRBJ2-2,TGTGCCAGTAGTATAGGGAGCGGGAAGGCGGACACCGGGGAGCTGTTTTTT,CASSIGSGKADTGELFF
TRBV6-1,NA,TRBD2,TRBJ2-7,TGTGCCAGCAGTGAAGTGGCGGGAGACTCCTACGAGCAGTACTTC,CASSEVAGDSYEQYF
TRBV6-1,NA,NA,TRBJ1-2,TGTGCCAGCAGTAAAATTGGACTTTTTAACTATGGCTACACCTTC,CASSKIGLFNYGYTF
TRBV29-1,NA,TRBD2,TRBJ2-7,TGCAGCTGTTGGGGCGGAGCGGGAGTCGACGAGCAGTACTTC,CSCWGGAGVDEQYF
TRBV9,once,NA,TRBJ2-4,TGTGCCAGCAGCGTCGTAGGTCAGGGTTCTGTTCAGTACTTC,CASSVVGQGSVQYF